This is a list of T cell receptor beta chains from one sample in a study of blood T cell repertoires in COVID-19. Sequencing was performed with immunoSEQ multiplex PCR; in TCRdb, only in-frame clones are kept and a portion is missing. The data show roughly 200,000 clones, 65% to 90% seen once. Material: PBMCs or T cells enriched from blood (not recorded which). Receptor source: a woman aged 25 to 39 who had been exposed to COVID-19. Both conserved end residues are part of each CDR3. Each record gives: clone size, D gene, V gene, J gene, CDR3 protein, CDR3 DNA. D genes are given only for firm matches. Size is stated for part of the rows, as once, few or many counts, or as a class when the clone is expanded.

>once|TRBD1|TRBV3-1/TRBV3-2|TRBJ1-6
CASSQRQGRDNSPLHF
TGTGCCAGCAGCCAGAGACAGGGGAGAGATAATTCACCCCTCCACTTT
>NA|NA|TRBV6-1|TRBJ1-1
CASSERGDRTEAFF
TGTGCCAGCAGTGAAAGGGGCGATCGAACTGAAGCTTTCTTT
>NA|NA|TRBV19|TRBJ2-3
CASSIMGLGTDTQYF
TGTGCCAGTAGTATAATGGGACTCGGCACAGATACGCAGTATTTT
>once|TRBD1|TRBV19|TRBJ2-6
CASTETGRANVLTF
TGTGCCAGTACCGAGACAGGGCGGGCCAACGTCCTGACTTTC
>NA|TRBD1|TRBV11-3|TRBJ1-6
CASSLVGQGVSPLHF
TGTGCCAGCAGCTTAGTGGGACAGGGGGTTTCACCCCTCCACTTT
>NA|TRBD1|TRBV18|TRBJ1-2
CASSWDRVSGGYTF
TGTGCCAGCTCTTGGGACAGGGTGAGCGGTGGCTACACCTTC
>NA|NA|TRBV5-8|TRBJ2-2
CASSLEVGAGGELFF
TGTGCCAGCAGCTTGGAAGTAGGGGCAGGCGGGGAGCTGTTTTTT
>NA|NA|TRBV10-3|TRBJ1-1
CAIRPTQGTEAFF
TGTGCCATCAGGCCGACGCAGGGTACTGAAGCTTTCTTT
>NA|NA|TRBV5-1|TRBJ2-3
CASGGYTDTQYF
TGCGCCAGCGGAGGATACACAGATACGCAGTATTTT
>NA|TRBD1|TRBV2|TRBJ1-1
CASSRTGVTEAFF
TGTGCCAGCAGCCGGACAGGGGTCACTGAAGCTTTCTTT
>NA|NA|TRBV5-1|TRBJ2-3
CASSLEQVWEVTDTQYF
TGCGCCAGCAGCTTGGAACAGGTGTGGGAAGTCACAGATACGCAGTATTTT
>NA|NA|TRBV6-2/TRBV6-3|TRBJ1-2
CASSHQLTGPHGKTNYGYTF
TGTGCCAGCAGTCATCAATTAACCGGGCCCCACGGGAAAACTAACTATGGCTACACCTTC
>NA|TRBD1|TRBV5-4|TRBJ2-7
CASRVEGRGRSYEQYF
TGTGCCAGCAGGGTTGAGGGCAGGGGGCGATCCTACGAGCAGTACTTC
>NA|NA|TRBV11-2|TRBJ2-3
CASSPPHYTDTQYF
TGTGCCAGCAGCCCGCCACATTACACAGATACGCAGTATTTT
>NA|NA|TRBV3-1/TRBV3-2|TRBJ1-6
CASSPQVGQNSPLHF
TGTGCCAGCAGCCCTCAGGTGGGGCAGAATTCACCCCTCCACTTT
>once|TRBD1|TRBV6-5|TRBJ1-3
CASSTTGEGNTIYF
TGTGCCAGCAGTACAACAGGGGAAGGAAACACCATATATTTT
>NA|NA|TRBV27|TRBJ1-3
CASSLWAGDRNTIYF
TGTGCCAGCAGCTTATGGGCAGGGGACCGAAACACCATATATTTT
>NA|TRBD1|TRBV6-2/TRBV6-3|TRBJ2-7
CASSFGQGTYEQYF
TGTGCCAGCAGTTTCGGACAGGGTACCTACGAGCAGTACTTC
>NA|NA|TRBV27|TRBJ2-3
CASSYRSGDTQYF
TGTGCCAGCAGTTACCGGAGCGGAGATACGCAGTATTTT
>NA|TRBD2|TRBV6-5|TRBJ2-3
CASRSGGGITDTQYF
TGTGCCAGCCGTTCCGGCGGGGGAATCACAGATACGCAGTATTTT
>NA|TRBD1|TRBV27|TRBJ1-2
CASSLFPGQGKGGYTF
TGTGCCAGCAGTCTTTTTCCGGGACAGGGGAAGGGTGGCTACACCTTC
>NA|TRBD1|TRBV10-2|TRBJ2-1
CASSESLQGAWNEQFF
TGCGCCAGCAGTGAGTCCCTACAGGGGGCGTGGAATGAGCAGTTCTTC
>once|TRBD2|TRBV9|TRBJ2-7
CASRREGASFYEQYF
TGTGCCAGCAGGCGGGAGGGGGCCTCCTTCTACGAGCAGTACTTC
>NA|NA|TRBV11-2|TRBJ1-1
CASSTAQGYMGMGAFF
TGTGCCAGCAGCACAGCCCAGGGGTATATGGGTATGGGGGCTTTCTTT
>NA|NA|TRBV25-1|TRBJ2-2
CASQTGFTGELFF
TGTGCCAGCCAGACAGGATTCACCGGGGAGCTGTTTTTT
>NA|TRBD1|TRBV25-1|TRBJ1-1
CASLPTGRNTEAFF
TGTGCCAGCCTACCGACAGGGCGGAACACTGAAGCTTTCTTT
>NA|TRBD1|TRBV9|TRBJ1-2
CASSGGPPDREFGYTF
TGTGCCAGCAGCGGCGGACCCCCGGACAGGGAATTTGGCTACACCTTC
>NA|NA|TRBV24-1|TRBJ1-2
CATSDKGGGNYGYTF
TGTGCCACCAGTGATAAAGGGGGGGGTAACTATGGCTACACCTTC
>NA|TRBD1|TRBV24-1|TRBJ1-1
CATRTGANTEAFF
TGTGCCACCCGGACAGGGGCCAACACTGAAGCTTTCTTT
>NA|TRBD2|TRBV11-3|TRBJ2-1
CASSFSGTSGRGTEQFF
TGTGCCAGCAGCTTTTCCGGGACTAGCGGGCGGGGCACTGAGCAGTTCTTC
>NA|TRBD2|TRBV7-3|TRBJ2-3
CASSLGSGGPFTDTQYF
TGTGCCAGCAGCTTAGGTAGCGGGGGGCCTTTCACAGATACGCAGTATTTT
>NA|NA|TRBV4-1|TRBJ2-3
CASSQVLAGGTDTQYF
TGCGCCAGCAGCCAAGTGCTCGCAGGTGGAACAGATACGCAGTATTTT
>NA|NA|TRBV5-1|TRBJ1-2
CASSLERGLYGYTF
TGCGCCAGCAGCTTGGAGAGGGGACTCTATGGCTACACCTTC
>NA|NA|TRBV3-1/TRBV3-2|TRBJ1-2
CASSQVRTTGSGYTF
TGTGCCAGCAGCCAAGTCCGCACCACAGGGAGCGGCTACACCTTC
>NA|NA|TRBV7-2|TRBJ1-2
CASSLRQGFASGYTF
TGTGCCAGCAGCTTACGGCAGGGATTTGCCTCTGGCTACACCTTC
>NA|TRBD1|TRBV27|TRBJ2-1
CATAWPTGSSYNEQFF
TGTGCCACCGCGTGGCCGACAGGGAGCTCCTACAATGAGCAGTTCTTC
>NA|TRBD1|TRBV2|TRBJ1-5
CASRETGVYNQPQHF
TGTGCCAGCAGGGAGACAGGGGTTTACAATCAGCCCCAGCATTTT
>NA|TRBD1|TRBV5-1|TRBJ1-3
CASSVGQGGGNTIYF
TGCGCCAGCAGCGTAGGACAGGGCGGTGGAAACACCATATATTTT
>NA|NA|TRBV3-1/TRBV3-2|TRBJ2-7
CASSQVPVSYEQYF
TGTGCCAGCAGCCAAGTGCCGGTTTCCTACGAGCAGTACTTC
>few|NA|TRBV29-1|TRBJ1-6
CSVAAGERSPLHF
TGCAGCGTTGCGGCAGGGGAACGTTCACCCCTCCACTTT
>NA|NA|TRBV19|TRBJ2-1
CASSPSIEGNQFF
TGTGCCAGTAGCCCCAGCATTGAGGGAAATCAGTTCTTC
>NA|TRBD1|TRBV7-9|TRBJ1-1
CASSLRQGTHTEAFF
TGTGCCAGCAGCCTTCGACAGGGCACTCACACTGAAGCTTTCTTT
>NA|NA|TRBV5-1|TRBJ2-3
CASSPHGQTRRTDTQYF
TGCGCCAGCAGCCCCCACGGACAGACAAGACGCACAGATACGCAGTATTTT
>NA|NA|TRBV5-1|TRBJ1-3
CASSPEPGGSGNTIYF
TGCGCCAGCAGCCCAGAACCCGGGGGCTCTGGAAACACCATATATTTT
>NA|TRBD1|TRBV9|TRBJ2-7
CASSNGQGISPYEQYF
TGTGCCAGCAGCAACGGACAGGGCATTTCCCCGTACGAGCAGTACTTC
>NA|TRBD1|TRBV2|TRBJ1-4
CASSEHGTDNEKLFF
TGTGCCAGCAGTGAACACGGGACAGACAATGAAAAACTGTTTTTT
>NA|NA|TRBV6-6|TRBJ2-4
CASSPSRGAVSKNIQYF
TGTGCCAGCAGTCCCTCTCGGGGGGCTGTGTCCAAAAACATTCAGTACTTC
>NA|NA|TRBV30|TRBJ1-2
CAWSVQVGVNGYTF
TGTGCCTGGAGTGTACAAGTCGGGGTGAATGGCTACACCTTC
>NA|TRBD1|TRBV12-3/TRBV12-4|TRBJ1-1
CASSFIQGVAAFF
TGTGCCAGCAGTTTTATCCAGGGGGTGGCCGCTTTCTTT
>NA|TRBD2|TRBV7-2|TRBJ2-5
CASSVTSGGSRTQYF
TGTGCCAGCAGCGTAACTAGCGGGGGGTCCCGGACCCAGTACTTC